Described below is a single T cell receptor beta chain sequence and its context. This record comes from a study of blood T cell repertoires in COVID-19. Libraries were prepared by immunoSEQ multiplex PCR; TCRdb keeps only in-frame clonotypes and omits some of them. The sample lists 70,000 or so clones; about three quarters were seen once. This receptor was identified in a human donor in a cohort sampled during active COVID-19. Sequencing was performed on peripheral blood.

In DNA form, the CDR3 reads TGTGCCAGCAGCTTCGGGACAGGGCATCATTCGAACCAAGAGACCCAGTACTTC. This encodes CASSFGTGHHSNQETQYF. The rearrangement links TRBV5-6 to TRBJ2-5; 9 bases align to TRBD1. The J segment lost 0 bases and the V segment lost 2 bases, leaving 11 bases of the junction unmatched. Germline V gene lookup returns CDR1 SGHDT and CDR2 YYEEEE. CDR3 length: 18 amino acids.